This TCR beta chain appears in the sequencing data of a study of T-cell reconstitution after alpha-beta-depleted transplantation in children. The CDR3 is made up of 19 amino acids. V shed 7 bases, J shed 0 bases, and the junction held 20 bases outside the gene matches. Germline lookup yields CDR1 LNHDA and CDR2 SQIVND (reference sequence). Preparation of the TCRbeta library used unique molecular identifiers. Using its own MiXCR run on the PCR reads, TCRdb lists one record per CDR3 protein. Here the sample spans 550,000 to 600,000 distinct CDR3 sequences, roughly 23% being singletons. This clonotype originated in a boy younger than two who had a stem cell transplant for acute myeloid leukemia, so the T cells may come from the graft donor. The sample in question was PBMCs, mostly from graft donor cells, obtained 360 days after TCRalphabeta/CD19-depleted stem cell transplant. The gene calls are TRBV19 and TRBJ1-1, with 7 positions matching TRBD1. This CDR3 is CASTRYLRQGRRMNTEAFF. The CDR3 DNA reads as TGTGCCAGTACTCGCTACCTTCGACAGGGCCGTAGGATGAACACTGAAGCTTTCTTT. The full variable domain, in which reference TRBV19 and TRBJ1-1 provide the parts outside the CDR3, is DGGITQSPKYLFRKEGQNVTLSCEQNLNHDAMYWYRQDPGQGLRLIYYSQIVNDFQKGDIAEGYSVSREKKESFPLTVTSAQKNPTAFYLCASTRYLRQGRRMNTEAFFGQGTRLTVV.